This T cell receptor beta chain was sequenced during a study of shared clonotypes between healthy human individuals. Broader study findings: The study drew on few donors, limiting represented genetic and exposure-history diversity.

Assay: immunoSEQ multiplex PCR; the TCRdb copy retains only in-frame clones and omits some. The sample carries around 2.3 million clones, almost 96% recorded once. On this clone: Its antigen is still unknown.

Deletions cut 3 bases from V and 7 bases from J, with 13 bases between. Germline CDR1 and CDR2: SGHRS and YFSETQ. The CDR3 consists of 14 residues. Sample: naive CD4+ T cells sorted from blood. Noted subset: CD45RA+ positively selected. This sequence joins TRBV5-1 and TRBJ1-4; D might be TRBD1 (5 bases). The TCR sequence derives from a young man in good health. The CDR3 loop is CASSSLWGSEKLFF. The CDR3 coding sequence is TGCGCCAGCAGCTCCCTTTGGGGGAGTGAAAAACTGTTTTTT.